This entry lists 20 T cell receptor beta chains sequenced from one sample in a study of regulatory T cells in long-lasting Graves disease. Regarding time point: newly diagnosed GD, antithyroid drugs for less than 3 months. PBMC RNA served as the TCR library source. Arm-PCR of CDR3 regions and iRepertoire HTBI primers were the basis on which TCR beta libraries were built. TCRdb used MiXCR to reprocess the multiplex PCR reads, holding one entry per CDR3 protein. The table records about 440,000 distinct CDR3 sequences, more than 13% of them present only once. These data are also associated with another study on T cells in Graves' hyperthyroidism and ophthalmopathy.

The sequencing here drew on peripheral blood mononuclear cells (PBMCs), taken at new diagnosis, from a patient treated with antithyroid drugs. The source of these receptors is a woman younger than 45 with Graves disease.

This clonotype came up many times. One junction end does not reproduce the germline sequence, and a read error may be involved. The rearrangement joins TRBV6-1 to TRBJ2-1, with 9 bases that match TRBD1. The CDR3 is 16 residues long. CDR1 MNHNS and CDR2 SASEGT come from the germline V gene. Written as DNA, the CDR3 is TGTGCCAGCAGTCAAGCGGGACAGGGTATGGGCAATGAGCAGTTCTTC. It codes for CASSQAGQGMGNEQFF.

At least ten counts were recorded for this clonotype. The rearrangement joins TRBV2 to TRBJ1-4; TRBD1 is a possible D gene (5 bases). The CDR3 has 13 amino acids. The germline CDR1 and CDR2 sequences are SNHLY and FYNNEI. V lost 10 bases, J lost 4 bases, and 13 bases lay in between. The CDR3 region is CATHRDHNEKLFF. The CDR3 nucleotides are TGTGCCACTCACCGGGACCATAATGAAAAACTGTTTTTT.

This clonotype was counted at least ten times. V usage is TRBV18 and J usage is TRBJ2-3; TRBD1 matches 7 bases. Trimming removed 6 bases from V and 0 bases from J; junction bases left unmatched: 6. Germline V gene lookup returns CDR1 KGHSH and CDR2 LQKENI. The CDR3 is 15 amino acids. In nucleotides, the CDR3 is TGTGCCAGCTCCATACAGGGGATTAGCACAGATACGCAGTATTTT. Amino acids: CASSIQGISTDTQYF. The full variable domain, its missing parts supplied by reference TRBV18 and TRBJ2-3, is NAGVMQNPRHLVRRRGQEARLRCSPMKGHSHVYWYRQLPEEGLKFMVYLQKENIIDESGMPKERFSAEFPKEGPSILRIQQVVRGDSAAYFCASSIQGISTDTQYFGPGTRLTVL.

This clonotype showed up just a few times. The rearrangement joins TRBV5-1 to TRBJ2-1; D possibly uses TRBD1 or TRBD2 (5 bases each). This CDR3 has 15 amino acids. Deletions cut 3 bases from V and 2 bases from J, with 12 bases between. Germline values: CDR1 SGHRS, CDR2 YFSETQ. This CDR3 is CASSWGPGTYNEQFF. For the CDR3, the DNA is TGCGCCAGCAGCTGGGGCCCGGGAACCTACAATGAGCAGTTCTTC.

The sample holds many counts of this clonotype. The chain employs TRBV10-3 and TRBJ2-7; D possibly matches TRBD1 or TRBD2 (5 bases each). V shed 6 bases and J shed 2 bases, with 17 bases lying between them. Germline lookup yields CDR1 ENHRY and CDR2 SYGVKD. There are 15 residues in the CDR3. The CDR3 loop reads CAISERRDGPYEQYF. The CDR3 DNA reads as TGTGCCATCAGCGAGCGAAGGGACGGACCCTACGAGCAGTACTTC.

This clonotype was seen many times. Sequence at one end of the junction differs from germline and may be a read error. The chain recombines TRBV11-2 with TRBJ1-3; the D is unclear. Looked up from germline, CDR1 is SGHAT and CDR2 is FQNNGV. The CDR3 totals 15 residues. CDR3 in amino acids: CASSRYPVAGNTIYF. DNA of the CDR3: TGTGCCAGCAGTCGATACCCCGTTGCTGGGAACACCATATATTTT.

About this clonotype: This may come from a read error, since a much larger clone is one base off. The V and J genes are TRBV12-3 or TRBV12-4 and TRBJ2-7, with D possibly matching TRBD1 (6 bases). This CDR3 spans 16 amino acids. V lost 11 bases to trimming and J lost 5 bases, with 28 bases between them. This chain's CDR3 is CAGSPRGVLGAHEQYF. CDR3 bases: TGTGCCGGCTCACCACGTGGGGTCTTGGGGGCGCACGAGCAGTACTTC.

At least ten counts were recorded for this clonotype. The chain joins TRBV9 to TRBJ1-2, with D possibly matching TRBD1 (6 bases). The CDR3 is 15 residues long. Germline V CDR1 and CDR2: SGDLS, YYNGEE. V was clipped by 4 bases and J by 1 base, with 14 bases between them. The CDR3 region is CASSPSGQSNYGYTF. CDR3 DNA sequence: TGTGCCAGCAGCCCCAGCGGACAGAGTAACTATGGCTACACCTTC.

This clonotype was seen only a few times. This sequence joins TRBV27 and TRBJ1-2; D may be TRBD1 (5 bases). From germline, CDR1 is MNHEY and CDR2 SMNVEV (reference sequence). This CDR3 has 15 residues. V lost 6 bases and J 2 bases, leaving 16 bases between the germline ends. CDR3 amino acids: CASRGGLGLNYGYTF. CDR3 bases: TGTGCCAGCAGGGGGGGTCTCGGTTTGAACTATGGCTACACCTTC.

This clonotype showed up many times. This rearrangement joins TRBV3-1 to TRBJ2-5; the match to TRBD2 covers 7 bases. The CDR3 is made up of 14 amino acids. After removal of 3 bases from V and 3 bases from J, the junction contained 4 bases not matched to a gene. Germline values: CDR1 LGHDT, CDR2 YNNKEL (reference sequence). The CDR3 nucleotides read TGTGCCAGCAGCCAGAGACTAGCCAAAGAGACCCAGTACTTC. Translating it yields CASSQRLAKETQYF.

In this sample, this clonotype turned up a few times. This chain uses TRBV9 with TRBJ1-2; 7 bases fit TRBD1. V was pared by 0 bases and J by 8 bases, with 10 bases of the junction left unmatched. Germline CDR1 is SGDLS and CDR2 is YYNGEE. The CDR3 is made up of 15 amino acids. CDR3 sequence reads: CASSVGGGTASGYTF. As DNA, the CDR3 is TGTGCCAGCAGCGTAGGGGGGGGGACAGCGAGCGGCTACACCTTC. Looking up the rest from reference TRBV9 and TRBJ1-2 gives the full variable domain: DSGVTQTPKHLITATGQRVTLRCSPRSGDLSVYWYQQSLDQGLQFLIQYYNGEERAKGNILERFSAQQFPDLHSELNLSSLELGDSALYFCASSVGGGTASGYTFGSGTRLTVV.

The sample holds many counts of this clonotype. V is TRBV9 and J is TRBJ1-2, with D hard to call. CDR3 length equals 16 residues. Germline lookup yields CDR1 SGDLS and CDR2 YYNGEE. The V end lost 2 bases, the J end lost 4 bases, and 18 bases lay between the germline ends. The CDR3 nucleotides read TGTGCCAGCAGCGTCGAACGAGTTCCGATCTTCTATGGCTACACCTTC. This codes for CASSVERVPIFYGYTF.

In its sample, this clonotype was seen a few times. The CDR3 loop is CSAIAPGQGAMNTEAFF. CDR3 DNA: TGCAGCGCCATCGCCCCGGGACAGGGGGCCATGAACACTGAAGCTTTCTTT. V and J are TRBV29-1 and TRBJ1-1, with 12 positions matching TRBD1. V gave up 7 bases and J gave up 0 bases; unmatched junction bases: 12. The CDR3 consists of 17 residues. CDR1 and CDR2 (germline): SQVTM, ANQGSEA. The full variable domain, rest sourced from reference TRBV29-1 and TRBJ1-1, is SAVISQKPSRDICQRGTSLTIQCQVDSQVTMMFWYRQQPGQSLTLIATANQGSEATYESGFVIDKFPISRPNLTFSTLTVSNMSPEDSSIYLCSAIAPGQGAMNTEAFFGQGTRLTVV.

This clonotype has a handful of counts. This chain joins TRBV7-2 and TRBJ1-2; no firm D call. Trimming removed 5 bases at V and 10 bases at J, with 20 bases between. Germline V lookup: CDR1 SGHTA, CDR2 FQGNSA. The CDR3 spans 14 residues. The CDR3 nucleotides are TGTGCCAGCAGCGTCAAGATTGGGGATCGAGTCTACACCTTC. It is translated as CASSVKIGDRVYTF.

Concerning this clonotype itself: With a much larger clone just one base away, this may be a read error. The CDR3 DNA is TGTGCCAGCAGCTACGGGACAGGGAACCCTTACGAGCAGTTCTTC. Its translation: CASSYGTGNPYEQFF. The chain carries TRBV11-2 and TRBJ2-1, with 9 bases lining up with TRBD1. Germline CDR1 SGHAT, CDR2 FQNNGV. The CDR3 length is 15 residues. V lost 4 bases, J lost 10 bases, and 11 bases stayed unmatched.

Ten or more counts support this clonotype. This rearrangement joins TRBV11-3 to TRBJ2-3; unclear D gene. The CDR3 contains 15 residues. V lost 3 bases, J lost 6 bases, and 16 bases lay in between. Germline CDR1 is SGHNT and CDR2 is YENEEA. The CDR3 reads CASSFGQAAVDTQYF. The CDR3 DNA is TGTGCCAGCAGCTTTGGGCAGGCAGCCGTTGATACGCAGTATTTT.

This clonotype came up many times. The chain recombines TRBV5-5 with TRBJ2-1; D remains ambiguous. This CDR3 has 15 amino acids. Germline-derived CDR1 and CDR2 are SGHKS and YYEKEE (reference sequence). Trimming stripped 0 bases from V and 4 bases from J, with 11 bases between. In DNA, the CDR3 is TGTGCCAGCAGCTTGGTAGGGATCGCGTACAATGAGCAGTTCTTC. This sequence encodes CASSLVGIAYNEQFF.

Details on this clonotype: A much larger clone lies a single base off, so this may be a read error. The CDR3 sequence: CASSGDRSVIDTQYF. In DNA form, the CDR3 reads TGTGCCAGCAGTGGGGACAGGTCTGTTATAGATACGCAGTATTTT. The V call is TRBV6-1, the J call TRBJ2-3; 8 bases are a match to TRBD1. The CDR3 totals 15 residues. Trimming took 4 bases from V and 5 from J; bases not matched to a gene: 8. Germline CDR1 is MNHNS and CDR2 is SASEGT.

This clonotype was counted many times. The V call is TRBV3-1, the J call TRBJ2-1; perhaps TRBD2 as D (5 bases). V lost 4 bases and J lost 5, with 18 bases in between. CDR1 and CDR2 from the germline V gene are LGHDT and YNNKEL (reference sequence). This CDR3 region has 16 residues. In DNA form, the CDR3 reads TGTGCCAGCAGCCGCCTTGGGATGCGGGTTAACAATGAGCAGTTCTTC. It translates to CASSRLGMRVNNEQFF.

The chain carries TRBV7-8 and TRBJ1-1, with 8 bases lining up with TRBD1. CDR1 and CDR2 (germline): SGHVS, FQNEAQ. V was pared by 5 bases and J by 0 bases, with 8 bases of the junction left unmatched. This CDR3 has 16 amino acids. The CDR3 coding sequence is TGTGCCAGCAGCAAAGGGACAGGTTGGATGAACACTGAAGCTTTCTTT. It specifies CASSKGTGWMNTEAFF.